This T cell receptor beta chain was sequenced in a study of beta chain features in type 1 diabetes. The investigators reverse transcribed all of the isolated RNA, so they sequenced expressed TCRB transcripts. An average approximately 4 million reads came from naive, central memory and regulatory T cell samples. The method was immunoSEQ multiplex PCR; TCRdb's version includes in-frame clones alone and lacks a portion of them. The table lists about 40,000 clones, about half of them singletons, with 0.65% to 0.8% in the top ten. This CDR3 is 15 amino acids long. Germline CDR1 and CDR2: GTSNPN and SVGIG (reference sequence). The junction had 8 bases not matched to a gene; V was cut back by 3 bases and J by 1 base. General study findings and limits: Within each of all four CD4+ subsets, Type 1 diabetes patients had TCRB CDR3s that were moderately but significantly shorter.

A single count supports this clone. No antigen is known for it. The sample comprised central memory CD4+ T cells from blood. The origin of this receptor is a woman aged 18-29 years in good health. The genes are TRBV30 and TRBJ1-1; 7 bases fit TRBD1. CDR3 region: CAWRPKGDRNTEAFF. The DNA for the CDR3 is TGTGCCTGGAGGCCGAAAGGGGACAGGAACACTGAAGCTTTCTTT.